The entry below describes one TCR beta chain. This clone's antigen is unknown. It has no much larger one-base neighbor in the sample; base qualities were not kept. Synthesis of TCR cDNA relied on 5'RACE template switching, a step that introduced a universal primer site along with unique molecular identifiers. Priming of cDNA synthesis was performed from both the TCR alpha and TCR beta constant segments. Library amplification used two PCR steps, and the second PCR step added sample barcodes and sequencing adapters. Sequencing of the libraries was done on either Illumina HiSeq 2500 (2x100 bp) or NovaSeq (2x150 bp). As for the original processing: MIGEC handled demultiplexing of reads and collapsing into UMI consensus sequences, while MiXCR performed V(D)J alignment. Vaccine-responding clonotypes were defined with edgeR using replicate PBMC samples, requiring FDR below 0.01 and a log2 fold change above 5 up to day 15. CD4 or CD8 identity was assigned to each bulk clonotype according to whether the clonotype was present at higher abundance in the sequenced CD4 repertoire or the sequenced CD8 repertoire. The public reads were reanalyzed by TCRdb: fastp trimming at Q25, MiXCR alignment, in-frame beta chains only. Duplicate CDR3 protein sequences are folded into a single record with the most common DNA and genes. TCRdb, rather than the study authors, made the V and J calls. Counted in this sample were under 300,000 distinct CDR3 sequences; around 6.7% of them appeared once. Roughly 1% of the sample rests with the top ten.

The data derive from a study of T cells after yellow fever vaccination (dated by TCRdb to the late 2010s). At the level of the whole study: Libraries from fractions with low cell numbers were prepared with the SMART-Seq v4 Ultra Low Input RNA kit. Bulk PBMC replicates and cell subsets were isolated from blood drawn at multiple timepoints before and after both primary and secondary immunization. Two healthy male donors, one aged 18 to 30 and one aged 30 to 39 years, were included in the cohort. To follow T-cell clones before and after both primary and booster YFV17D yellow fever vaccination, bulk TCR alpha and beta repertoires underwent longitudinal sequencing.

The investigation overall reported the following: The study included only a couple of donors, which limits how far the findings can be generalized. Most clones expanded after primary vaccination (about 96% of CD4 and approximately 90% of CD8) were re-detected after the booster, suggesting that broad memory maintenance occurred. The secondary T-cell response was found to be weaker but faster than the primary response, with a peak reached on day 5 rather than on day 15. FACS-sorted repertoires could contain abundant contaminating clonotypes from the bulk population, so computational filtering was required. A small fraction of clonotypes showed up in both the CD4 and CD8 compartments, probably as a result of convergent recombination.

Explained via the paper, the treatment or condition label denotes: live attenuated yellow fever vaccine strain. PBMCs were isolated from peripheral blood using a standard Ficoll-Paque protocol. Dynabeads CD4 and CD8 positive selection kits were used to isolate the CD4 and CD8 T-cell fractions. TriZol was used to extract RNA from bulk PBMCs, CD4 and CD8 fractions, and dextramer-positive and dextramer-negative fractions. The TCR comes from a man aged 30 to 39 who received the YFV17D yellow fever vaccine. Specimen: CD4+ T cells sorted from PBMCs, collected on the day of the yellow fever booster vaccination.

The nucleotide sequence is TGTGCCAGCAGCTCCCCAGAGGCCTACAATGAGCAGTTCTTC. Protein translation: CASSSPEAYNEQFF. The chain joins TRBV5-4 to TRBJ2-1; the D gene assignment is ambiguous. From the cysteine through the phenylalanine, the CDR3 covers 14 amino acids. The retained sequence is limited to the CDR3, 42 bases, with the frame set at the first base. Taken from the germline V gene (reference sequence), the CDR1 and CDR2 loops are SGHNT and YYREEE. V is clipped by 3 bases and J by 2 bases, and the sequence between their germline boundaries is 9 bases long.